This entry features one TCR beta chain sequence. Its antigen specificity is not known. No base quality information exists; no much larger clone differs at one position. CD4+CD25+CD127-/low cells were isolated as Tregs. Tregs, naive and memory CD4+ T cells from tumor, blood and ipsilateral draining lymph nodes of roughly 5 breast cancer patients underwent full-length TCR alpha and beta sequencing. Tumor tissue and lymph nodes obtained from ipsilateral axillary dissection were perfused with PBS, minced and then digested with collagenase I and hyaluronidase. Sorted cell populations were confirmed by FACS to exceed 90% purity. The cysteine opens and the phenylalanine closes a CDR3 of 14 amino acids. The kept DNA is CDR3 alone, 42 bases in frame from the first base. Trimming accounts for 4 bases at V and 2 bases at J, while the number of junction bases matched to no gene is 5. The germline V gene encodes CDR1 MGHRA and CDR2 YSYEKL.

The data are from a study (dated by TCRdb to 2014 to 2015). Concerning the study at large: The study examined whether tumor-infiltrating Tregs in breast cancer are drawn from blood Tregs or arise in situ by conversion from other CD4+ T cell subsets. Paper-wide results and their limitations: Rather than covering whole repertoires, validation in the larger cohort was restricted to a single TCR beta V-J rearrangement. Tumor-infiltrating Treg TCR alpha and beta sequences overlapped most with tumor naive CD4+ T cells, then with blood naive CD4+ T cells. Tumor memory CD4+ T cell TCR gene usage was found to cluster with blood and lymph node memory CD4+ cells and with lymph node naive CD4+ cells.

Full-length TCR variable regions were amplified by 5' RACE PCR with constant-region reverse primers, and semi-nested PCR with Nested Universal Primer A was subsequently performed. Using the ReliaPrep RNA Cell Miniprep System, total RNA was extracted, and the SMARTer RACE 5'/3' Kit was then used to reverse transcribe the RNA into 5'RACE-ready cDNA. Multiplex adaptors were used to barcode full-length TCR alpha and beta libraries, and the barcoded libraries were sequenced on an Illumina MiSeq. The paper's processing steps were these. Sequencing data were pooled across the five patients for each of nine subset-tissue groups and compared by unsupervised clustering of TCR gene usage. The Morisita-Horn index, with shared sequences weighted by their contribution to each repertoire, was used to calculate repertoire similarity. In TCRdb, the public reads were trimmed at Q25 with fastp and aligned with MiXCR, with productive beta chains retained. Rows with one shared CDR3 protein collapse into an entry with the most common genes and DNA. It is TCRdb's table, rather than the study itself, that gives the V and J calls and clone size. The sample table contains tens of thousands of distinct CDR3 sequences; only one count was recorded for less than 30% of them. Jointly, the top ten make up 2% to 2.5% of the sample.

Sequencing input: tumor-infiltrating Tregs sorted from the breast tumor. This clonotype originated in a female donor with breast cancer. This chain is built from TRBV4-1 and TRBJ2-7; 7 of the junction bases match TRBD1. The nucleotides read TGCGCCAGCAGCCCTCTAGGACAGGCCTACGAGCAGTACTTC. It is translated as CASSPLGQAYEQYF.